This TCR beta chain was found in a study of blood T cell repertoires in COVID-19. Overall study: From T cells, B-cell-depleted T cells, or PBMCs came the material, which was cDNA or gDNA.

Assignments of participants to cohorts depended upon their own reported clinical history. Germline V gene lookup returns CDR1 SGDLS and CDR2 YYNGEE. V gave up 2 bases and J gave up 0 bases; unmatched junction bases: 5. There are 16 residues in the CDR3. Assay used: immunoSEQ multiplex PCR; TCRdb lists only in-frame clones, some missing. The sample consists of 200,000 to 250,000 clones, roughly nine tenths of them appearing once. Sequences were obtained from PBMCs or T cells enriched from blood (not recorded which). The chain recombines TRBV9 with TRBJ2-3; 8 nucleotides match TRBD2. The clonotype comes from a man in his thirties or forties who had recovered from COVID-19. In DNA form, the CDR3 reads TGTGCCAGCAGCGTTCGGACTAGCAGTAGCACAGATACGCAGTATTTT. It is translated as CASSVRTSSSTDTQYF. The variable domain in full, with the rest retrieved from reference TRBV9 and TRBJ2-3, is DSGVTQTPKHLITATGQRVTLRCSPRSGDLSVYWYQQSLDQGLQFLIQYYNGEERAKGNILERFSAQQFPDLHSELNLSSLELGDSALYFCASSVRTSSSTDTQYFGPGTRLTVL.